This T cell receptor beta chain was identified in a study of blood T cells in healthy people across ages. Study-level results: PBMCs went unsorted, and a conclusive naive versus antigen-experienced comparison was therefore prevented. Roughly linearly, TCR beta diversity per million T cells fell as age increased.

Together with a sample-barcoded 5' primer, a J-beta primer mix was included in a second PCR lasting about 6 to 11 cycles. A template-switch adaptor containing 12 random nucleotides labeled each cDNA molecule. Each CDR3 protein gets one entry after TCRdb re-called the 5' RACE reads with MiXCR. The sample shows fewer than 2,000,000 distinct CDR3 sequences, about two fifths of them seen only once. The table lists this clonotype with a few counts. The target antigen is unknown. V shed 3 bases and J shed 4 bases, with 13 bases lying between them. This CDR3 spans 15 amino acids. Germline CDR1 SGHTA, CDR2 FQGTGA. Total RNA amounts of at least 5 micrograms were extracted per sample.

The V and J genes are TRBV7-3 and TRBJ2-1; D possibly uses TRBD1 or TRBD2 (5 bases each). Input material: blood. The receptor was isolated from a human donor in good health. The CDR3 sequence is CASSLTLGRYNEQFF. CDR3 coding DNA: TGTGCCAGCAGCTTGACGTTGGGACGTTACAATGAGCAGTTCTTC.